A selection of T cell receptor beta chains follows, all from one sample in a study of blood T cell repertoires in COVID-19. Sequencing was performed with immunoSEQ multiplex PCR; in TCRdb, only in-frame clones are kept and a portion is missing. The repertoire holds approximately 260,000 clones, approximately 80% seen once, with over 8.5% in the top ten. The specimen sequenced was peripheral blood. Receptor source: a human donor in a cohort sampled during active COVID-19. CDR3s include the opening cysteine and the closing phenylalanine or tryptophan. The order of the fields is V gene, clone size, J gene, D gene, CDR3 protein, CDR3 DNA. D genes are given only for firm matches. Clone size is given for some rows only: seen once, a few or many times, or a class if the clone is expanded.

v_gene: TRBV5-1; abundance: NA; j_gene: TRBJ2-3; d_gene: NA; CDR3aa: CASSLGGNTDTQYF; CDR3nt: TGCGCCAGCAGCTTGGGCGGGAACACAGATACGCAGTATTTT
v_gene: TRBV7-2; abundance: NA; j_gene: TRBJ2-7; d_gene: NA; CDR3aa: CASSLDRGGGYEQYF; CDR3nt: TGTGCCAGCAGCTTAGATAGGGGAGGTGGCTACGAGCAGTACTTC
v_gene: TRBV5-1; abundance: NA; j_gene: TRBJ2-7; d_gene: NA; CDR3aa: CASSLATQSRTKTYEQYF; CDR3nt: TGCGCCAGCAGCTTGGCAACGCAGTCCCGAACCAAAACCTACGAGCAGTACTTC
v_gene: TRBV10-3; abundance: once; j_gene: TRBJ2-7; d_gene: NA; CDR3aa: CAISGENVNEQYF; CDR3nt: TGTGCCATCAGTGGGGAGAACGTTAACGAGCAGTACTTC
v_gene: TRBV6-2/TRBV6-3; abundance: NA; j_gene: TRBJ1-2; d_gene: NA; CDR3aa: CASSYSSTVSYGYTF; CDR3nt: TGTGCCAGCAGTTACTCCTCGACAGTCTCCTATGGCTACACCTTC
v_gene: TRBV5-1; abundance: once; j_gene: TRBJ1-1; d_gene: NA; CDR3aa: CASSSQGSTEAFF; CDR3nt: TGCGCCAGCAGCTCCCAGGGTAGCACTGAAGCTTTCTTT
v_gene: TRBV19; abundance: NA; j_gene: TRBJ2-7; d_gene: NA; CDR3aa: CASSTRGAQGRYEQYF; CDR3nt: TGTGCCAGTAGTACCCGGGGGGCCCAGGGTCGGTACGAGCAGTACTTC
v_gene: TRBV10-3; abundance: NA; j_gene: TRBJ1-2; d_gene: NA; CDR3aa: CAISESQGNYGYTF; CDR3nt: TGTGCCATCAGTGAGTCGCAGGGAAATTATGGCTACACCTTC
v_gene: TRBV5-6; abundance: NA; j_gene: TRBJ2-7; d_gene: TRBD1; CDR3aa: CASSTGTGTYEQYF; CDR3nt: TGTGCCAGCAGCACCGGGACAGGGACCTACGAGCAGTACTTC
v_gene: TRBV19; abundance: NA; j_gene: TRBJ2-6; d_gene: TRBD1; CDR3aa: CASGQGAVAGANVLTF; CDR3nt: TGTGCCAGTGGACAGGGGGCAGTTGCTGGGGCCAACGTCCTGACTTTC
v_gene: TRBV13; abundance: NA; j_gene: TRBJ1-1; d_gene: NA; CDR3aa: CASSLRVYAEAFF; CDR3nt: TGTGCCAGCAGCTTGAGGGTTTATGCTGAAGCTTTCTTT
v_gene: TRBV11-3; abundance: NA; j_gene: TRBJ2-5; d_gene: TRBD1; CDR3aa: CASSLQGRLETQYF; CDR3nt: TGTGCCAGCAGCCTACAGGGGCGTTTGGAGACCCAGTACTTC
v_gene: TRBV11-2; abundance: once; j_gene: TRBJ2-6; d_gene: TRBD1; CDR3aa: CASRRSRDRHSGANVLTF; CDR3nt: TGTGCCAGCAGGCGGAGCCGGGACAGGCACTCTGGGGCCAACGTCCTGACTTTC
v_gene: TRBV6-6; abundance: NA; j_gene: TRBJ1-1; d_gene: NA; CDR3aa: CASSRVTGVMNTEAFF; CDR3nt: TGTGCCAGCAGCCGCGTAACGGGTGTTATGAACACTGAAGCTTTCTTT
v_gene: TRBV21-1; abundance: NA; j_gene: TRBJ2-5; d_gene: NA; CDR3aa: CASWTRDRDQETQYF; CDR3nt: TGTGCCAGTTGGACCCGGGACAGGGACCAAGAGACCCAGTACTTC
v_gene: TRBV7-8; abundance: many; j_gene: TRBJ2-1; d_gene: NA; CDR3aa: CASSSGTPNEQFF; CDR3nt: TGTGCCAGCAGCTCCGGGACTCCCAATGAGCAGTTCTTC
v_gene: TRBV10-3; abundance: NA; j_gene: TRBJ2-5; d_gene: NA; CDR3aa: CAISNGAQETQYF; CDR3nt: TGTGCCATCAGTAACGGAGCCCAAGAGACCCAGTACTTC
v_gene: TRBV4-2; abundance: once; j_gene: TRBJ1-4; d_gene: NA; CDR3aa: CASSQDPRGAANEKLFF; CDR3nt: TGTGCCAGCAGCCAAGACCCCCGGGGTGCCGCTAATGAAAAACTGTTTTTT
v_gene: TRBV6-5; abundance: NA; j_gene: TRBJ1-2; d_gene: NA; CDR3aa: CASSYSMALYGYTF; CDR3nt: TGTGCCAGCAGTTACTCGATGGCCCTCTATGGCTACACCTTC
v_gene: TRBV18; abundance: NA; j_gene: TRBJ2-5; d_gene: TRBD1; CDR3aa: CASSPTGGGRETQYF; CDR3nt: TGTGCCAGCTCACCTACAGGGGGCGGACGAGAGACCCAGTACTTC
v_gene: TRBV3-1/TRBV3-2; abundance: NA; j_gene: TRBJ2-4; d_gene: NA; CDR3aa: CASSQGSGFKNIQYF; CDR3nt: TGTGCCAGCAGCCAAGGGTCTGGCTTTAAAAACATTCAGTACTTC
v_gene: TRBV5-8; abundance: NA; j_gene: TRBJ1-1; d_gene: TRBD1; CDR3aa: CASSNTDRGAEAFF; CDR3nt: TGTGCCAGCAGCAATACGGACAGGGGGGCTGAAGCTTTCTTT
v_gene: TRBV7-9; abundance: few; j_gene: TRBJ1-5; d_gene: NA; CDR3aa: CASSLVTGPYSNQPQHF; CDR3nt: TGTGCCAGCAGCTTAGTAACAGGGCCGTATAGCAATCAGCCCCAGCATTTT
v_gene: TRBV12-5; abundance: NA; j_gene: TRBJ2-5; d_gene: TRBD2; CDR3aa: CASARAGGQTQYF; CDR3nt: TGTGCTAGTGCCCGAGCGGGAGGCCAGACCCAGTACTTC
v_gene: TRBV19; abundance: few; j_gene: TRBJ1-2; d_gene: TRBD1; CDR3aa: CASSIDLEGATFWGYTF; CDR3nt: TGTGCCAGTAGTATAGATCTGGAGGGGGCGACTTTCTGGGGCTACACCTTC
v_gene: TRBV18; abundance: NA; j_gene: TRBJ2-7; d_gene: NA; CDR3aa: CASSPTGSHEQYF; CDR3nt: TGTGCCAGCTCACCAACCGGGTCCCACGAGCAGTACTTC
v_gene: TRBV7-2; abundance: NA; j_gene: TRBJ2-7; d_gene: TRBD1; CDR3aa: CASSLRQGGYEQYF; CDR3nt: TGTGCCAGCAGCCTTCGACAGGGGGGCTACGAGCAGTACTTC